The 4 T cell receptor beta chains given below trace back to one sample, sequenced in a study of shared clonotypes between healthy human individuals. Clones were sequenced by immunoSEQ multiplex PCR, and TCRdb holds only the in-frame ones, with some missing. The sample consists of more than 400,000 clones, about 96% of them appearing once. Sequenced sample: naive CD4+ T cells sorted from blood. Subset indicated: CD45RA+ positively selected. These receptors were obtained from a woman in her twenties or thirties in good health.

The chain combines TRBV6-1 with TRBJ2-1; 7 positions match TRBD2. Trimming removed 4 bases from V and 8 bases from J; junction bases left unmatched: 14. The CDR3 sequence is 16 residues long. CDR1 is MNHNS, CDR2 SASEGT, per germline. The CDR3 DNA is TGTGCCAGCAGTGCCGCAGGGAGGGCCCTAACCGATGAGCAGTTCTTC. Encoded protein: CASSAAGRALTDEQFF.

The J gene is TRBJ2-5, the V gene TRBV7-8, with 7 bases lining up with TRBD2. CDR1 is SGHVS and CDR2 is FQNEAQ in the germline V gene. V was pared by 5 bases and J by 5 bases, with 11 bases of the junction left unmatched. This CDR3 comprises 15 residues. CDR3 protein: CASSIGAGVFETQYF. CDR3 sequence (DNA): TGTGCCAGCAGCATAGGGGCGGGAGTGTTTGAGACCCAGTACTTC. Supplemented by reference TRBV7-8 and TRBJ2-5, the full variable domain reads GAGVSQSPRYKVAKRGQDVALRCDPISGHVSLFWYQQALGQGPEFLTYFQNEAQLDKSGLPSDRFFAERPEGSVSTLKIQRTQQEDSAVYLCASSIGAGVFETQYFGPGTRLLVL.

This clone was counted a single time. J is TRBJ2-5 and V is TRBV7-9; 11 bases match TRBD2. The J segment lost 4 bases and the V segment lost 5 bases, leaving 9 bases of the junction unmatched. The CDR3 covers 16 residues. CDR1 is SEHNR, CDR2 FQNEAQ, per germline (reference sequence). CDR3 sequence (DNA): TGTGCCAGCAGCCTACCCCTCGGACTAGCGGGAGAGACCCAGTACTTC. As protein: CASSLPLGLAGETQYF.

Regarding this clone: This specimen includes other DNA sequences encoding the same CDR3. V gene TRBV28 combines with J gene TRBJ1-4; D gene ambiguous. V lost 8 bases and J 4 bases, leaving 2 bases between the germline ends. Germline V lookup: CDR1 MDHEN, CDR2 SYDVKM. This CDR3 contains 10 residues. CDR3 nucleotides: TGTGCCAGCGGTAATGAAAAACTGTTTTTT. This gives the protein CASGNEKLFF.